Given below is one TCR beta chain in context. CDR1 and CDR2 (germline): MGHRA, YSYEKL. Trimming stripped 3 bases from V and 2 bases from J, with 15 bases between. This CDR3 contains 16 residues. This table comes from immunoSEQ multiplex PCR, and its TCRdb copy is limited to in-frame clones, with some not included. The sample has about 100,000 clones; more than 85% are singletons. These data are taken from a study of control samples from healthy donors and cancer patients. Sequenced: blood. This sequence was found in a man aged 25 to 45 in good health. The chain uses TRBV4-1 and TRBJ2-3; the D gene could be TRBD1 or TRBD2 (5 bases each). The CDR3 protein is CASSQGFPGTTDTQYF. CDR3 in DNA: TGCGCCAGCAGCCAGGGTTTTCCGGGGACCACAGATACGCAGTATTTT.